One sample yielded the 7 T cell receptor beta chains listed below, sequenced in a study of OX40 agonist ivuxolimab in advanced cancers. Library preparation employed the immunoSEQ multiplex PCR assay. Held by TCRdb, this immuneACCESS table contains in-frame sequences only and omits some clones. Under half of the omission traces to an unresolved V gene where checked; the cause of the rest is unknown. Across this sample there are tens of thousands of clones, with 85% to 90% seen only once. The ten biggest clones cover around 13% of the sample. The sequencing used CD4+ or CD8+ T cells sorted from blood, collected in a trial of the OX40 agonist ivuxolimab. These TCRs come from an adult with an advanced solid tumor such as melanoma, head and neck, liver or kidney cancer.

The V and J genes are TRBV30 and TRBJ2-7; D possibly uses TRBD1 or TRBD2 (5 bases each). Germline lookup yields CDR1 GTSNPN and CDR2 SVGIG (reference sequence). Trimming left V 0 bases short and J 5 bases short, with 11 bases between. The CDR3 is 13 amino acids. CDR3 region: CAWSVGASNEQYF. CDR3 bases: TGTGCCTGGAGTGTAGGGGCTAGCAACGAGCAGTACTTC. Complete variable domain (other parts from reference TRBV30 and TRBJ2-7): SQTIHQWPATLVQPVGSPLSLECTVEGTSNPNLYWYRQAAGRGLQLLFYSVGIGQISSEVPQNLSASRPQDRQFILSSKKLLLSDSGFYLCAWSVGASNEQYFGPGTRLTVT.

This chain uses TRBV5-6 with TRBJ2-7; D not certain. V lost 1 base to trimming and J lost 7 bases, with 9 bases between them. Germline CDR1 is SGHDT and CDR2 is YYEEEE. The CDR3 consists of 12 residues. DNA of the CDR3: TGTGCCAGCAGCTTGACCCTTGGGGAGCAGTACTTC. This codes for CASSLTLGEQYF.

This clone was observed once. The rearrangement links TRBV19 to TRBJ2-1; tentative D call: TRBD2 (6 bases). Trimming took off 4 bases at V and 4 bases at J, with 11 bases between the two ends. Germline V CDR1 and CDR2: LNHDA, SQIVND (reference sequence). This CDR3 has 14 residues. The CDR3 loop is CASSNRETYNEQFF. The CDR3 DNA follows: TGTGCCAGTAGTAACCGGGAGACGTACAATGAGCAGTTCTTC. Drawing the rest from reference TRBV19 and TRBJ2-1, the complete variable domain is DGGITQSPKYLFRKEGQNVTLSCEQNLNHDAMYWYRQDPGQGLRLIYYSQIVNDFQKGDIAEGYSVSREKKESFPLTVTSAQKNPTAFYLCASSNRETYNEQFFGPGTRLTVL.

The chain has TRBV23-1 and TRBJ2-2, with D possibly TRBD2 on 5 matching bases. TRBV23-1 is assigned to the ORF class and has an uncertain function. The CDR3 is made up of 16 amino acids. The V end was cut by 7 bases, the J end by 5 bases, with 20 bases between. The CDR3 DNA sequence: TGCGCCAGCAAAACCTTAGAGGGCCCGAGGACCGGGGAGCTGTTTTTT. This sequence encodes CASKTLEGPRTGELFF.

The rearrangement joins TRBV29-1 to TRBJ2-7; TRBD1 is a possible D gene (5 bases). V lost 4 bases, J lost 1 base, and 11 bases lay in between. Germline CDR1 and CDR2: SQVTM and ANQGSEA. CDR3 length: 13 amino acids. CDR3 coding DNA: TGCAGCGTTGCTCGGACACATTCCTACGAGCAGTACTTC. Amino acids: CSVARTHSYEQYF.

V usage is TRBV27 and J usage is TRBJ1-5; D may be TRBD1 (6 bases). Looked up from germline, CDR1 is MNHEY and CDR2 is SMNVEV (reference sequence). The CDR3 is 13 residues long. The V and J ends lost 4 bases and 5 bases respectively, with 9 bases between them. CDR3 region: CASSWGPHQPQHF. Here the CDR3 DNA reads TGTGCCAGCAGTTGGGGGCCACATCAGCCCCAGCATTTT.

The genes are TRBV30 and TRBJ1-3, with D possibly being TRBD1 (6 bases). The CDR3 totals 14 residues. The ends were cut back, 1 base at V and 4 bases at J, with 11 bases in the middle. CDR1 is GTSNPN and CDR2 is SVGIG in the germline V gene (reference sequence). DNA for the CDR3: TGTGCCTGGAGTGGCGGGGGCTCCGGAAACACCATATATTTT. This encodes CAWSGGGSGNTIYF.